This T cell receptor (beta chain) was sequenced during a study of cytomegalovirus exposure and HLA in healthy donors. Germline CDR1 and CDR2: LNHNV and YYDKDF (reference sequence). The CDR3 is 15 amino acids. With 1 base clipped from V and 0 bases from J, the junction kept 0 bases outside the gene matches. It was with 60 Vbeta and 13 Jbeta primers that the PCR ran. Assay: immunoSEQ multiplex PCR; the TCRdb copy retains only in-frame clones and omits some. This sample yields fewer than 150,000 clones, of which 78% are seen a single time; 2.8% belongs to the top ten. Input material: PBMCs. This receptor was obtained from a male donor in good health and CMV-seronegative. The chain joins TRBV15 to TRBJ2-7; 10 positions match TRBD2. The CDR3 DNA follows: TGTGCCACCAGCAGAGCTAGCGGGAGCTCCTACGAGCAGTACTTC. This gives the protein CATSRASGSSYEQYF.